This TCR beta chain was retrieved from a study of T cell responses to AZD1222 COVID-19 vaccine. Findings and limits, study-wide: Donors were chiefly white British, with a greater number of females, and clonal diversity was perhaps underestimated. Reportedly, close to half of spike-specific TCRs are directed against unmutated variant regions.

Germline V gene data show CDR1 as MNHNY and CDR2 as SVGAGI (reference sequence). V was trimmed by 0 bases and J by 1 base, leaving 3 bases between them. This CDR3 is 13 amino acids long. As concerns this clone: As yet, its antigen is unknown.

Assay used: immunoSEQ multiplex PCR; TCRdb lists only in-frame clones, some missing. The table includes over 110,000 clones, roughly nine tenths detected once. This specimen consisted of peripheral blood, obtained on day 0 of AZD1222 vaccination. The chain has TRBV6-6 and TRBJ1-1; the D is unclear. This TCR derives from an adult in good health. The CDR3 nucleotides read TGTGCCAGCAGTTACTCGGAGAACACTGAAGCTTTCTTT. This codes for CASSYSENTEAFF.